Listed here is a single T cell receptor beta chain. These data belong to a study of blood T cell repertoires in COVID-19. Measured with immunoSEQ multiplex PCR; TCRdb has only the in-frame clones, and not every one. Of around 280,000 clones in the sample, roughly 87% were seen once. Between the trimmed V and J ends, which lost 3 bases and 0 bases, there was a span of 8 bases. CDR3 length: 15 amino acids. Germline CDR1 MNHEY, CDR2 SMNVEV (reference sequence). V and J are TRBV27 and TRBJ1-4; D unclear. The clonotype comes from a woman aged 40 to 49 who had recovered from COVID-19. Sequenced: PBMCs or T cells enriched from blood (not recorded which). CDR3 amino acids: CASSFSVATNEKLFF. The CDR3 DNA reads TGTGCCAGCAGTTTCAGTGTTGCAACTAATGAAAAACTGTTTTTT.